This is a list of T cell receptor beta chains from one sample in a study of shared clonotypes between healthy human individuals. Produced via immunoSEQ multiplex PCR; TCRdb's table is partial and in-frame only. This table holds about 1.5 million clones, around 97% found once. Sequences were obtained from naive CD4+ T cells sorted from blood. These receptors were taken from a man aged 30 to 39 in good health. Each CDR3 is given with its conserved first and last residue. The D gene is left open where the match is weak. The size of a clone is reported for some rows only, either as once, few or many, or as a class for expanded clones.

d_gene	abundance	j_gene	v_gene	CDR3aa
-	-	TRBJ2-3	TRBV29-1	CSVEETSWGTQYF
-	few	TRBJ1-5	TRBV6-1	CASSAQETQHF
TRBD2	-	TRBJ2-1	TRBV27	CARRTSGFNEQFF
-	-	TRBJ2-3	TRBV5-1	CASSLRGATDTQYF
-	-	TRBJ2-1	TRBV27	CASSFSMTLLRNEQFF
TRBD2	once	TRBJ2-3	TRBV27	CASSLLGLAGFTDTQYF
-	once	TRBJ2-3	TRBV11-2	CASSPMETRIEDTQYF
TRBD1	-	TRBJ1-4	TRBV6-5	CASSSADRARGKLFF
-	-	TRBJ2-1	TRBV28	CASSLGPREQFF
TRBD1	-	TRBJ2-3	TRBV5-1	CASSPRGQRPFSTDTQYF
-	-	TRBJ2-7	TRBV2	CASRGRSVTVGEQYF
-	-	TRBJ2-5	TRBV11-3	CASSSGGPETETQYF
-	-	TRBJ1-2	TRBV2	CASSTTRIGYGYTF
-	-	TRBJ2-7	TRBV5-5	CASSKTVGSYEQYF
-	-	TRBJ1-2	TRBV28	CASKVDYGYTF
TRBD1	-	TRBJ2-2	TRBV18	CASSPRQGNTGELFF
-	-	TRBJ1-2	TRBV6-5	CASSYLAPQGSYGYTF
TRBD1	-	TRBJ2-2	TRBV5-1	CASSSGQGFSGELFF
-	-	TRBJ2-7	TRBV11-2	CASSHSYEQYF
-	-	TRBJ2-1	TRBV10-3	CAISESYSGKYNEQFF
TRBD1	-	TRBJ2-7	TRBV28	CASGARGTGVRYEQYF
-	-	TRBJ2-1	TRBV14	CASSLLSSYNEQFF